The rows below give T cell receptor beta chains drawn from one sample of a study of early T cells in non-severe SARS-CoV-2 infection. From the 5' RACE reads, TCRdb called clonotypes with MiXCR, one entry per CDR3 protein. Of around 50,000 distinct CDR3 sequences in the sample, over 8% are singletons; the top ten hold approximately 4%. The specimen was whole blood. These receptors were taken from an adult who was a healthcare worker with PCR-confirmed SARS-CoV-2 infection or an uninfected control (not recorded which). CDR3s leave out the opening cysteine and the closing phenylalanine or tryptophan. The order of the fields is D gene, J gene, V gene, CDR3 protein. The D gene is left open where the match is weak.

d_gene: .; j_gene: TRBJ2-3; v_gene: TRBV9; CDR3aa: ASSVAGTDTQY
d_gene: .; j_gene: TRBJ2-1; v_gene: TRBV5-1; CDR3aa: ASSLGGLRSYNEQF
d_gene: .; j_gene: TRBJ1-1; v_gene: TRBV30; CDR3aa: AWSLKGSTEAF
d_gene: .; j_gene: TRBJ1-1; v_gene: TRBV7-2; CDR3aa: ASKRGARTEAF
d_gene: .; j_gene: TRBJ1-1; v_gene: TRBV25-1; CDR3aa: ASSPSGPTEAF
d_gene: .; j_gene: TRBJ2-3; v_gene: TRBV7-2; CDR3aa: ASSSRVSPTDTQY
d_gene: .; j_gene: TRBJ1-3; v_gene: TRBV11-2; CDR3aa: ASSLHSSSGNTIY
d_gene: .; j_gene: TRBJ2-2; v_gene: TRBV20-1; CDR3aa: SASRRQNTGELF
d_gene: TRBD1; j_gene: TRBJ2-2; v_gene: TRBV7-3; CDR3aa: ASGGTGQARGGELF
d_gene: TRBD1; j_gene: TRBJ2-1; v_gene: TRBV6-4; CDR3aa: ASSRFGTGLNNEQF
d_gene: .; j_gene: TRBJ1-6; v_gene: TRBV12-5; CDR3aa: ASGLAGGEATLGSPLH
d_gene: .; j_gene: TRBJ1-1; v_gene: TRBV3-1; CDR3aa: ASSPREGNTEAF
d_gene: .; j_gene: TRBJ1-2; v_gene: TRBV12-3/TRBV12-4; CDR3aa: ATFWQSRGYGYT
d_gene: TRBD1; j_gene: TRBJ1-1; v_gene: TRBV20-1; CDR3aa: SARDPRQGASTEAF
d_gene: TRBD2; j_gene: TRBJ2-2; v_gene: TRBV4-3; CDR3aa: ASSQDLLGGSLTGELF
d_gene: TRBD1; j_gene: TRBJ2-7; v_gene: TRBV7-2; CDR3aa: ASTKDRGTIYEQY
d_gene: .; j_gene: TRBJ2-1; v_gene: TRBV29-1; CDR3aa: SVAQTTNEQF
d_gene: .; j_gene: TRBJ2-3; v_gene: TRBV7-9; CDR3aa: ASSPVTVLQDTQY
d_gene: .; j_gene: TRBJ1-2; v_gene: TRBV20-1; CDR3aa: SALPEDGYT
d_gene: TRBD2; j_gene: TRBJ2-5; v_gene: TRBV2; CDR3aa: ASSLAREEETQY
d_gene: .; j_gene: TRBJ1-4; v_gene: TRBV7-9; CDR3aa: ASSFPGEAEKLF
d_gene: .; j_gene: TRBJ2-3; v_gene: TRBV19; CDR3aa: ASSPAKTTDTQY
d_gene: .; j_gene: TRBJ1-1; v_gene: TRBV5-1; CDR3aa: ASSLSNSLNTEAF
d_gene: TRBD2; j_gene: TRBJ2-2; v_gene: TRBV11-3; CDR3aa: ASSPGGLTNTGELF
d_gene: TRBD1; j_gene: TRBJ2-5; v_gene: TRBV5-4; CDR3aa: ASSSNGQGRFKETQY
d_gene: TRBD2; j_gene: TRBJ2-7; v_gene: TRBV7-2; CDR3aa: ASSFISGSHEQY
d_gene: TRBD2; j_gene: TRBJ2-1; v_gene: TRBV7-9; CDR3aa: ASSSSGGAHNEQF
d_gene: TRBD1; j_gene: TRBJ1-2; v_gene: TRBV10-3; CDR3aa: AISGQGGYT
d_gene: .; j_gene: TRBJ2-3; v_gene: TRBV5-5; CDR3aa: ASSLAGGTDTQY
d_gene: .; j_gene: TRBJ2-3; v_gene: TRBV29-1; CDR3aa: SVGSLRYTQY
d_gene: TRBD2; j_gene: TRBJ2-1; v_gene: TRBV20-1; CDR3aa: SARVSSGSGNEQF
d_gene: TRBD1; j_gene: TRBJ2-1; v_gene: TRBV20-1; CDR3aa: SNPGTGGYNEQF
d_gene: TRBD1; j_gene: TRBJ2-7; v_gene: TRBV6-5; CDR3aa: ASRRNRGEQY
d_gene: .; j_gene: TRBJ2-2; v_gene: TRBV7-2; CDR3aa: ASSLGLATGELF
d_gene: .; j_gene: TRBJ2-2; v_gene: TRBV3-1; CDR3aa: ASSDTGELF
d_gene: TRBD1; j_gene: TRBJ1-2; v_gene: TRBV19; CDR3aa: ASTATGGYGYT
d_gene: .; j_gene: TRBJ1-1; v_gene: TRBV7-9; CDR3aa: ASSLVSQEAF
d_gene: .; j_gene: TRBJ2-5; v_gene: TRBV7-6; CDR3aa: ASSLAVVETQY
d_gene: .; j_gene: TRBJ2-7; v_gene: TRBV5-1; CDR3aa: ASSFNRGGNEQY
d_gene: .; j_gene: TRBJ1-5; v_gene: TRBV4-3; CDR3aa: ASSQDIGRPQH
d_gene: .; j_gene: TRBJ2-5; v_gene: TRBV20-1; CDR3aa: SARAVTGSETQY
d_gene: .; j_gene: TRBJ1-5; v_gene: TRBV6-1; CDR3aa: ASSFEGNQPQH
d_gene: TRBD2; j_gene: TRBJ2-3; v_gene: TRBV6-4; CDR3aa: ASSELAGATDTQY
d_gene: .; j_gene: TRBJ2-7; v_gene: TRBV20-1; CDR3aa: SARDPAAGDGKYEQY